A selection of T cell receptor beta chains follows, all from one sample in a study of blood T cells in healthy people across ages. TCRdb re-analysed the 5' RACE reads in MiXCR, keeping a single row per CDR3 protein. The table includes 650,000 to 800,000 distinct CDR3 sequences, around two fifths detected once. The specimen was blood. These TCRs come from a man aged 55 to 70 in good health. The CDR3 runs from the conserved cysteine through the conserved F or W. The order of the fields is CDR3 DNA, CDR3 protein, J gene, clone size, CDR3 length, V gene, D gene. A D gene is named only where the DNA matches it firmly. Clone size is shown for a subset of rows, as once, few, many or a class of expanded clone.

DNA: TGCAGCTTTGTGGGGCAAATTGGTGATGAGCAGTTCTTC
CDR3: CSFVGQIGDEQFF
J: TRBJ2-1
size: -
length: 13
V: TRBV29-1
D: -

DNA: TGCGCCAGCAGCTTGGAAGGCGGGGACAATGAGCAGTTCTTC
CDR3: CASSLEGGDNEQFF
J: TRBJ2-1
size: -
length: 14
V: TRBV11-2
D: -

DNA: TGCAGCGGGACACTCTCTGGAGAGACCCAGTACTTC
CDR3: CSGTLSGETQYF
J: TRBJ2-5
size: -
length: 12
V: TRBV29-1
D: -

DNA: TGTGCCAGCAGTTTAGGTTGGACAGGGTTTAACGAGCAGTACTTC
CDR3: CASSLGWTGFNEQYF
J: TRBJ2-7
size: few
length: 15
V: TRBV27
D: TRBD1

DNA: TGTGTCAGCAGTTACCGACAACCCCGACTAGCGGGGGGCACAGATACGCAGTATTTT
CDR3: CVSSYRQPRLAGGTDTQYF
J: TRBJ2-3
size: -
length: 19
V: TRBV6-5
D: TRBD2

DNA: TGCAGTGCTAGCCTCGGGGGGGCAGGGTCCTACGAGCAGTACTTC
CDR3: CSASLGGAGSYEQYF
J: TRBJ2-7
size: -
length: 15
V: TRBV20-1
D: TRBD2

DNA: TGTGCCAGCAGCGTAGATGGTATTAGCTACAATGAGCAGTACTTC
CDR3: CASSVDGISYNEQYF
J: TRBJ2-7
size: -
length: 15
V: TRBV9
D: -

DNA: TGTGCCAGCAGCTCAGTAGGTTTCTACGAGCAGTACTTC
CDR3: CASSSVGFYEQYF
J: TRBJ2-7
size: -
length: 13
V: TRBV7-2
D: -

DNA: TGTGCCAGCAGCTTCGTGGGCTACAACCTTTACGAGCAGTACTTC
CDR3: CASSFVGYNLYEQYF
J: TRBJ2-7
size: few
length: 15
V: TRBV11-2
D: -

DNA: TGCGCCAGCAGCCAACAAGCGGGGGGGCTTTACAATGAGCAGTTCTTC
CDR3: CASSQQAGGLYNEQFF
J: TRBJ2-1
size: -
length: 16
V: TRBV4-3
D: TRBD2

DNA: TGTGCCAGCGTCAAGGGTGGGGCAACTAATGAAAAACTGTTTTTT
CDR3: CASVKGGATNEKLFF
J: TRBJ1-4
size: many
length: 15
V: TRBV12-3/TRBV12-4
D: -

DNA: TGTGCCAGCAGCGAGACTGGTGAACCCTACAATGAGCAGTACTTC
CDR3: CASSETGEPYNEQYF
J: TRBJ2-7
size: -
length: 15
V: TRBV9
D: -

DNA: TGCAGCGTTGACGGGGAATTGGGCTATGGCTACACCTTC
CDR3: CSVDGELGYGYTF
J: TRBJ1-2
size: -
length: 13
V: TRBV29-1
D: -

DNA: TGTGCCAGCAGTTATAACAGGGTCAATGAGCAGTTCTTC
CDR3: CASSYNRVNEQFF
J: TRBJ2-1
size: -
length: 13
V: TRBV6-5
D: -

DNA: TGTGCCAGCAGTACAAACCAGGGGGACGTGATAGAAAAACTGTTTTTT
CDR3: CASSTNQGDVIEKLFF
J: TRBJ1-4
size: -
length: 16
V: TRBV12-3/TRBV12-4
D: TRBD1

DNA: TGTGCCAGCACCGACGGGGTAGATGGCTACACCTTC
CDR3: CASTDGVDGYTF
J: TRBJ1-2
size: -
length: 12
V: TRBV7-9
D: -

DNA: TGCAGTGCTAGAGGGGGCGGGGGGCGAGAAGAGACCCAGTACTTC
CDR3: CSARGGGGREETQYF
J: TRBJ2-5
size: few
length: 15
V: TRBV20-1
D: TRBD2

DNA: TGTGCCAGCTCACCTCGGGTGGGGTACTACGAGCAGTACTTC
CDR3: CASSPRVGYYEQYF
J: TRBJ2-7
size: -
length: 14
V: TRBV18
D: -

DNA: TGTGCCAGCAGGGAAACAGGGGGCGCAGATACGCAGTATTTT
CDR3: CASRETGGADTQYF
J: TRBJ2-3
size: many
length: 14
V: TRBV28
D: TRBD1

DNA: TGCAGTGCTAAAAAACAGGGAGCTAATGAAAAACTGTTTTTT
CDR3: CSAKKQGANEKLFF
J: TRBJ1-4
size: -
length: 14
V: TRBV20-1
D: -

DNA: TGTGCCAGCAGCGCCCAGGGACAGGTTTACGAGCAGTACTTC
CDR3: CASSAQGQVYEQYF
J: TRBJ2-7
size: few
length: 14
V: TRBV7-9
D: TRBD1

DNA: TGCAGTGCTAGTGGGAGAGGGGGATATCGCGAGCAGTACTTC
CDR3: CSASGRGGYREQYF
J: TRBJ2-7
size: -
length: 14
V: TRBV20-1
D: -